The present T cell receptor (beta chain) was sequenced within a study of T-cell memory formation after mild COVID-19. General observations from the study: Shrinking CD4+ clones were chiefly CM and EM; CD8+ ones were chiefly EMRA. Later expanders leaned CD4+, whereas day 15 to 85 contracting clones were balanced CD4/CD8. The appearance of some responding clones in pre-infection memory suggested that cross-reactive memory joined.

The count of this clonotype is one. Its antigen is still unknown. Germline CDR1 SGHRS, CDR2 YFSETQ. There are 17 residues in the CDR3. Trimming removed 5 bases at V and 0 bases at J, with 18 bases between. Libraries for TCRalpha and TCRbeta carried sample barcodes and unique molecular identifiers via 5'RACE. TCRdb re-called the 5' RACE reads through MiXCR, storing one row per CDR3 protein. The table shows about 540,000 distinct CDR3 sequences, with 20% occurring only once. Material for sequencing was PBMCs or a T cell subset sorted from them (not recorded which). The sequence derives from an adult woman who had mild COVID-19 (a few samples of this study predate the infection). Cell type and time point are not known. The chain has TRBV5-1 and TRBJ1-3; perhaps TRBD1 as D (6 bases). The CDR3 here is CASSPGSGGTSGNTIYF. CDR3 coding DNA: TGCGCCAGCAGTCCGGGGAGCGGGGGCACCTCTGGAAACACCATATATTTT.